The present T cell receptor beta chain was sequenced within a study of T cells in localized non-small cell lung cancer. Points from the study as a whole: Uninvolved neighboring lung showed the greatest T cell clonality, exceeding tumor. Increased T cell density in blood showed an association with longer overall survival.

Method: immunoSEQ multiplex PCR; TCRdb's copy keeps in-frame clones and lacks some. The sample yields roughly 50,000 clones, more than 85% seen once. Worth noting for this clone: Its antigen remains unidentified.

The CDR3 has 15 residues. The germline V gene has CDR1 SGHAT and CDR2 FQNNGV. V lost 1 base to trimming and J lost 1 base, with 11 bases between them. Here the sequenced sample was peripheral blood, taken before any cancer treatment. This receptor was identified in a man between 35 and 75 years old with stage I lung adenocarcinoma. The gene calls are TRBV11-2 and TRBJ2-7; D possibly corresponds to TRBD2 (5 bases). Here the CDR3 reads CASSLVLERSYEQYF. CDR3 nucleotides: TGTGCCAGCAGCTTAGTACTAGAGCGGTCCTACGAGCAGTACTTC.